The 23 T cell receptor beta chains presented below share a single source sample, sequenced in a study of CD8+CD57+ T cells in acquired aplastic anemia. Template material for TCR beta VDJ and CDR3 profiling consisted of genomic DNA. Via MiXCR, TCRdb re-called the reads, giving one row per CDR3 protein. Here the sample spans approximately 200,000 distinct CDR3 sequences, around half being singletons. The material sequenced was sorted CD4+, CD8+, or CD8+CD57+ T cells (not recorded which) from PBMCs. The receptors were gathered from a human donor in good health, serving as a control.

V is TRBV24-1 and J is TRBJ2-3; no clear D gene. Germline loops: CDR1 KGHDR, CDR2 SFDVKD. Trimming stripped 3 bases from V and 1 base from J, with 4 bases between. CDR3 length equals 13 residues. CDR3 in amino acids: CATSDGGTDTQYF. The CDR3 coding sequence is TGTGCCACCAGTGATGGGGGCACAGATACGCAGTATTTT.

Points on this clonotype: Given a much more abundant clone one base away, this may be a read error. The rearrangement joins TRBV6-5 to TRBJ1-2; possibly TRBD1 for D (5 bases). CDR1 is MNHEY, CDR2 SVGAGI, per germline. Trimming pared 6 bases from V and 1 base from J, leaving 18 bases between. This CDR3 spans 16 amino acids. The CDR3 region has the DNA TGTGCCAGCAGCTATCTCGTCAGGGAAGATAACTATGGCTACACCTTC. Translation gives CASSYLVREDNYGYTF.

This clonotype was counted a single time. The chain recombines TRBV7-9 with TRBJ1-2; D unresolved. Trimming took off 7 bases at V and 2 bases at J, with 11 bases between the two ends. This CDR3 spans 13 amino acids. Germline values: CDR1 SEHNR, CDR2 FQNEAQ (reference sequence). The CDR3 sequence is CASNSGGNYGYTF. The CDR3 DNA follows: TGTGCCAGCAATTCAGGCGGAAACTATGGCTACACCTTC.

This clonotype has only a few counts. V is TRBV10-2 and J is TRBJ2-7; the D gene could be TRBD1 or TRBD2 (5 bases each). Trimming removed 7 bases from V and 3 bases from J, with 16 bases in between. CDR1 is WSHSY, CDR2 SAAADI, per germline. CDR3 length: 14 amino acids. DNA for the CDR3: TGCGCCAGCAACGCCGGGGCAGGGATCTACGAGCAGTACTTC. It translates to CASNAGAGIYEQYF.

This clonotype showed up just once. The CDR3 protein is CASSADYGYTF. Written as DNA, the CDR3 is TGTGCCAGTAGCGCAGACTATGGCTACACCTTC. The chain links TRBV19 to TRBJ1-2; D gene unclear. V gave up 6 bases and J gave up 3 bases, with 5 bases separating them. The CDR3 consists of 11 residues. Germline CDR1 LNHDA, CDR2 SQIVND (reference sequence).

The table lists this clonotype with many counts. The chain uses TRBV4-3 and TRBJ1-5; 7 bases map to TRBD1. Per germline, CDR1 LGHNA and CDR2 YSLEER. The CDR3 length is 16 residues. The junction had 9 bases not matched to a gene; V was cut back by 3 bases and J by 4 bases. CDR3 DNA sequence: TGCGCCAGCAGCCAGCAGAACAGGGGCGTAAATCAGCCCCAGCATTTT. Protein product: CASSQQNRGVNQPQHF.

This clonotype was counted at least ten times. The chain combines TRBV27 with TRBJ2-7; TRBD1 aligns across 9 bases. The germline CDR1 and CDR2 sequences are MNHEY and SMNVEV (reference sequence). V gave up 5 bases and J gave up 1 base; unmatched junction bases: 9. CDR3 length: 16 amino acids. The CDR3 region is CASSLLGTGLSYEQYF. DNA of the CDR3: TGTGCCAGCAGTCTACTCGGGACAGGGCTGTCCTACGAGCAGTACTTC.

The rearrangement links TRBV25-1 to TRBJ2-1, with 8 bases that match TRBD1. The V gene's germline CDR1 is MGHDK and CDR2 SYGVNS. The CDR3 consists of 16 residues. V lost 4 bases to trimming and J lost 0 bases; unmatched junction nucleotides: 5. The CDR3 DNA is TGTGCCAGCAGTGCAGGGGGCCTCAGCTCCTACAATGAGCAGTTCTTC. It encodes CASSAGGLSSYNEQFF.

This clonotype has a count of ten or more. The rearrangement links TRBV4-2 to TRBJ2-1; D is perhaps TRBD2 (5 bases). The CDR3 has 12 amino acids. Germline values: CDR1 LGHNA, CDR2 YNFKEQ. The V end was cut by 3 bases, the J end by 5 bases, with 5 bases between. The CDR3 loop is CASSQRDNEQFF. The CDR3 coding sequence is TGTGCCAGCAGCCAGAGGGACAATGAGCAGTTCTTC.

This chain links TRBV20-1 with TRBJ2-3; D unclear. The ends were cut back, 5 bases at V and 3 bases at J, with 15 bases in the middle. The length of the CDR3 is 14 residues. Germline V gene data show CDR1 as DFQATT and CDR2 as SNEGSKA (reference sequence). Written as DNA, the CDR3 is TGCAGTGCTCATCCCAGGTTGAGGACAGATACGCAGTATTTT. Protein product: CSAHPRLRTDTQYF.

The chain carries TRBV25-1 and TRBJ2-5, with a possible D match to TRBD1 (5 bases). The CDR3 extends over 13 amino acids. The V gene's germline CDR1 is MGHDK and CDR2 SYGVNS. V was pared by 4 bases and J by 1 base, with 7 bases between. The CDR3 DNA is TGTGCCAGCAGTGGACAGCCCCAAGAGACCCAGTACTTC. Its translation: CASSGQPQETQYF.

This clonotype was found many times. CDR3: CASSLEGLRGSYEQYF. The DNA of the CDR3 is TGCGCCAGCAGCTTGGAAGGACTCCGTGGATCGTACGAGCAGTACTTC. The chain carries TRBV5-1 and TRBJ2-7, with a possible D match to TRBD2 (5 bases). Germline loops: CDR1 SGHRS, CDR2 YFSETQ. The CDR3 has 16 residues. Trimming pared 0 bases from V and 4 bases from J, leaving 17 bases between.

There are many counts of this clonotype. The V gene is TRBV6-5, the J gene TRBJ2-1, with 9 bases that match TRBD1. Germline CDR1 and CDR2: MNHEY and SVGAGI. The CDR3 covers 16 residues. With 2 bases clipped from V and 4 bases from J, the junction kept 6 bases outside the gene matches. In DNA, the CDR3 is TGTGCCAGCAGTTACCAGGGACAGGGTTTATACAATGAGCAGTTCTTC. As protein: CASSYQGQGLYNEQFF.

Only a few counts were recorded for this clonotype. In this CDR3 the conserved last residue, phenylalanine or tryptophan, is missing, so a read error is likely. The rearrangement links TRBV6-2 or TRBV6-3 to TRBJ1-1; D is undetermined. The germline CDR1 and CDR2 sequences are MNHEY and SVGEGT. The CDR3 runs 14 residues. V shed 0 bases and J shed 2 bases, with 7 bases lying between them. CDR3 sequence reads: CASSYSDLNTEAFS. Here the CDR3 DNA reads TGTGCCAGCAGTTACTCGGACTTAAACACTGAAGCTTTCTCT.

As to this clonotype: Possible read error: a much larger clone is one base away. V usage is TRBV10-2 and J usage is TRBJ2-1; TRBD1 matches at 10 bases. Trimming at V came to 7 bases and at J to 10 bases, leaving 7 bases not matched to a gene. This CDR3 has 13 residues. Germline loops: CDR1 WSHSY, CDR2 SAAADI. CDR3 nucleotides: TGCGCCAGCAACGCCGGGACAGGGGTCGAGCAGTTCTTC. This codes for CASNAGTGVEQFF.

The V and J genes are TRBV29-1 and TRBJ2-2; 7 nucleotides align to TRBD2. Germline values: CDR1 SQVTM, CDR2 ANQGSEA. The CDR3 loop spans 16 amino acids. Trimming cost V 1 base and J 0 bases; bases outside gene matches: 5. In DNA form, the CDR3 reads TGCAGCGTTGAAGGGTTGGCGGGAGCGAACACCGGGGAGCTGTTTTTT. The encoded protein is CSVEGLAGANTGELFF.

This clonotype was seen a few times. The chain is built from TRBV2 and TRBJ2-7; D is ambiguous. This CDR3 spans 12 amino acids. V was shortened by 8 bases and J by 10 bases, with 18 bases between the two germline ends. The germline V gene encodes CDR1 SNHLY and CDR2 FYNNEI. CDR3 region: CASEGNPTEQYF. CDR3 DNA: TGTGCCAGCGAAGGGAATCCTACGGAACAGTACTTC.

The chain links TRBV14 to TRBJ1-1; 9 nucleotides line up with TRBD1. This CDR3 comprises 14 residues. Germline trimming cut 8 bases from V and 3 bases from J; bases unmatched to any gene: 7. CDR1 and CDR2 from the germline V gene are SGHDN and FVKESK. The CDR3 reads CASSQTGGDTEAFF. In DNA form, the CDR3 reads TGTGCCAGCTCACAGACAGGGGGGGACACTGAAGCTTTCTTT. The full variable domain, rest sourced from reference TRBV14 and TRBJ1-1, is EAGVTQFPSHSVIEKGQTVTLRCDPISGHDNLYWYRRVMGKEIKFLLHFVKESKQDESGMPNNRFLAERTGGTYSTLKVQPAELEDSGVYFCASSQTGGDTEAFFGQGTRLTVV.

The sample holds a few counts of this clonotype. This chain's CDR3 is CASSLLTGVDNEQFF. The CDR3 bases are TGTGCCAGCAGCTTACTTACAGGGGTCGACAATGAGCAGTTCTTC. The V call is TRBV7-8, the J call TRBJ2-1; TRBD1 agrees at 7 bases. The CDR3 is 15 residues long. Germline V gives CDR1 SGHVS, CDR2 FQNEAQ. Trimming removed 2 bases from V and 5 bases from J; junction bases left unmatched: 6. Based on the CDR3 plus reference TRBV7-8 and TRBJ2-1, the full variable domain is GAGVSQSPRYKVAKRGQDVALRCDPISGHVSLFWYQQALGQGPEFLTYFQNEAQLDKSGLPSDRFFAERPEGSVSTLKIQRTQQEDSAVYLCASSLLTGVDNEQFFGPGTRLTVL.

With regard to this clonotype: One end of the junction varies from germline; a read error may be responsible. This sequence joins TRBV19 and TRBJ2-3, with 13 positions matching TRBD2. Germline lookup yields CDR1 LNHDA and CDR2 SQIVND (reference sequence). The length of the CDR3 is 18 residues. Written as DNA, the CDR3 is TGTGCCAGTAGTACGGGACTAGCGGGGTCTATTAGCACGGATACGCAGTATTTT. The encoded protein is CASSTGLAGSISTDTQYF.

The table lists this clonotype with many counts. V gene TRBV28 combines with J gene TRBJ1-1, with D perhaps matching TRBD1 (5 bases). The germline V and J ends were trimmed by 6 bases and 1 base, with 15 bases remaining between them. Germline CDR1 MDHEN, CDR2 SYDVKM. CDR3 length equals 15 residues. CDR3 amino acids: CASRTAGRENTEAFF. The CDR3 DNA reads TGTGCCAGCAGAACGGCGGGACGGGAGAACACTGAAGCTTTCTTT.

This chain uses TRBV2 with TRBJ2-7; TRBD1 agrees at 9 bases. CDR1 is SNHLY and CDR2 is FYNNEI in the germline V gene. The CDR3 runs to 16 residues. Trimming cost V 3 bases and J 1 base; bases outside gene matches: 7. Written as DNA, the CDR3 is TGTGCCAGCAGTGACGCGGGACAGGGAGGGTCCTACGAGCAGTACTTC. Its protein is CASSDAGQGGSYEQYF.

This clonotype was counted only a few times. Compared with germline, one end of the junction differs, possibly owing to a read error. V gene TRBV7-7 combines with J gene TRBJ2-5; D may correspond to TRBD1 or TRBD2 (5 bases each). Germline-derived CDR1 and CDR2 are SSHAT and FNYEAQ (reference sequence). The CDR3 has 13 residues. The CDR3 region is CASSGAGTETQYF. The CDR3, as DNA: TGTGCTAGCAGTGGGGCAGGGACCGAGACCCAGTACTTC. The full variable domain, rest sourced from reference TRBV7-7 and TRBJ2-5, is GAGVSQSPRYKVTKRGQDVTLRCDPISSHATLYWYQQALGQGPEFLTYFNYEAQPDKSGLPSDRFSAERPEGSISTLTIQRTEQRDSAMYRCASSGAGTETQYFGPGTRLLVL.